This T cell receptor (beta chain) was recovered during a study of identical twins. This clonotype showed up just a few times. V lost 0 bases, J lost 7 bases, and 10 bases lay in between. The CDR3 loop spans 13 amino acids. Per the germline V gene, CDR1 is DFQATT and CDR2 is SNEGSKA (reference sequence). Addition of a universal primer site occurred through template switching, and cDNA carried unique molecular identifiers. TCRdb reprocessed the 5' RACE reads via MiXCR and lists one record per CDR3 protein. The sample holds 550,000 to 700,000 distinct CDR3 sequences, around 20% seen once. These records were also assigned to another study, of T cells expressing NK-cell markers.

This TCR was sampled from a woman younger than 30 in good health. The rearrangement uses TRBV20-1 and TRBJ2-1; D could derive from TRBD1 or TRBD2 (5 bases each). The sequencing sample was made of PBMCs. CDR3 residues: CSARDFWGNEQFF. DNA of the CDR3: TGCAGTGCTAGAGATTTTTGGGGGAATGAGCAGTTCTTC.